This TCR beta chain was captured in a study of cytomegalovirus exposure and HLA in healthy donors. Study in general: Unique TCRs numbering approximately 80 million, obtained from HLA-typed donors, made up an early data release.

PCR employed 60 Vbeta and 13 Jbeta primers. Measured with immunoSEQ multiplex PCR; TCRdb has only the in-frame clones, and not every one. The data hold more than 75,000 clones, with roughly 73% observed a single time. Sampled while nominally healthy, donors likely had unrecorded immune exposures. V shed 4 bases and J 2 bases; nucleotides not matched to a gene: 13. The CDR3 is 17 residues long. Germline V gene lookup returns CDR1 SGHRS and CDR2 YFSETQ. A remark on this clone: The antigen is unknown.

Study conclusions and caveats: It emerged from a later analysis that several of the most significant clusters appeared to be linked to common viral pathogens. Later analysis demonstrated an association between a missense DCLRE1C variant and TCR beta V- and J-gene trimming.

This sequence originates from a middle-aged woman in good health and CMV-seronegative. The chain employs TRBV5-1 and TRBJ2-5; 8 positions match TRBD2. The sequencing input was PBMCs. The CDR3 DNA sequence: TGCGCCAGCAGCAAAAACACGCGAGGGACTAGGCAAGAGACCCAGTACTTC. Translation: CASSKNTRGTRQETQYF.